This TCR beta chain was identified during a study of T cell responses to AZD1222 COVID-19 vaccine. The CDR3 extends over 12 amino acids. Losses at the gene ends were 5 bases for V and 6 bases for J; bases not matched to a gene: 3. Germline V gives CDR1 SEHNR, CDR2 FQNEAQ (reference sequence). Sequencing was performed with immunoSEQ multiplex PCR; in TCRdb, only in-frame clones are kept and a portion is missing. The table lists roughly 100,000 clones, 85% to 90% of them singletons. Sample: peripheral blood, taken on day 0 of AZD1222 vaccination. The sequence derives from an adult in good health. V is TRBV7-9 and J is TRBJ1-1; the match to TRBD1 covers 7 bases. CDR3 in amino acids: CASSRGGAEAFF. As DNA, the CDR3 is TGTGCCAGCAGCCGAGGGGGCGCTGAAGCTTTCTTT.